This entry concerns a single T cell receptor (beta chain). Its antigen is unknown. No clone much larger than this one lies a single base away; base qualities are absent. At diagnosis, tumor, uninvolved tumor-adjacent lung and peripheral blood were collected and then preserved as a mix of FFPE and fresh-frozen material. For TCR repertoire profiling, the blood samples were analyzed as peripheral blood mononuclear cells. This sample was included in a study of T cells in localized non-small cell lung cancer (dated by TCRdb to 2020 to 2022). Context from the whole study: Comparing tumors with uninvolved tumor-adjacent lungs, the study looked at the T cell repertoires of about 240 patients with early-stage NSCLC. The cohort consisted of 200 to 250 treatment-naive NSCLC patients whose localized lung tumors had been resected. NSCLC patients had a mean age of approximately 72 years, and more than 120 were male and over 85 female.

TCR beta CDR3 regions were sequenced from DNA using the immunoSEQ Assay. On the authors' methods: To compute T cell density, TCR beta template counts were normalized to usable DNA, which was estimated by amplifying housekeeping genes. Richness was estimated using the preseqR package, with extrapolation to 400,000 templates for PBMC samples and to 120,000 templates for tissue samples. Clonality was defined by subtracting Pielou's evenness from one. Tissue-enriched TCRs were identified through differential abundance testing performed on productive amino-acid clonotypes, with a minimum total count of 5 and an alpha of 0.1. The Jaccard Index and the Morisita Overlap Index were used to measure repertoire overlap between compartments. GLIPH grouped TCR beta CDR3s together with public tetramer-defined viral CDR3s, and a viral motif had to include at least three viral sequences and show V-gene enrichment. As stored in TCRdb, this immuneACCESS dataset retains in-frame rearrangements with V and J assigned. A fraction of the clones does not appear; measured against another copy, unresolved V genes explain less than half of the discrepancy, and the remainder lacks a known reason. That table gives V, J and clone size, and the DNA gave D and trimming. The sample data list about 57,000 clones, and 91% of these were observed just once. The top ten hold 15% to 20% of the sample.

What the authors observed across the whole study: Since the design was exploratory, TCR variables were selected using unadjusted p-values with no false-discovery rate correction. Longer overall survival was associated with higher blood T cell density, whereas shorter survival was associated with higher adjacent-lung clonality. Uninvolved tumor-adjacent lung showed the highest T cell clonality, higher than tumor, which suggests more focused antigenic responses in the adjacent lung. Multi-region tumor sequencing was not performed, so intratumor heterogeneity could not be excluded. A median of approximately 57 of the top 100 tumor clones were detected in paired uninvolved adjacent lung, and some 29 of these tumor clones were also found among the top 100 clones of the paired uninvolved adjacent lung.

This sequence was found in a man between 40 and 69 years old with stage I lung adenocarcinoma. The sequencing used peripheral blood, collected before any cancer treatment.

The DNA sequence reads TGTGCCAGCAGCTCAAGCGGGACAGGGGTGAGAAATGAGCAGTTCTTC. Its protein is CASSSSGTGVRNEQFF. The V and J genes are TRBV7-2 and TRBJ2-1; 10 bases in the middle match TRBD1. CDR1 SGHTA and CDR2 FQGNSA are derived from the germline V gene. Including cysteine and phenylalanine, the CDR3 has 16 amino acids. Only CDR3 DNA is held: 48 bases, read in frame from base 1. V is cut back by 4 bases and J by 7 bases, with 10 bases in the junction unmatched.